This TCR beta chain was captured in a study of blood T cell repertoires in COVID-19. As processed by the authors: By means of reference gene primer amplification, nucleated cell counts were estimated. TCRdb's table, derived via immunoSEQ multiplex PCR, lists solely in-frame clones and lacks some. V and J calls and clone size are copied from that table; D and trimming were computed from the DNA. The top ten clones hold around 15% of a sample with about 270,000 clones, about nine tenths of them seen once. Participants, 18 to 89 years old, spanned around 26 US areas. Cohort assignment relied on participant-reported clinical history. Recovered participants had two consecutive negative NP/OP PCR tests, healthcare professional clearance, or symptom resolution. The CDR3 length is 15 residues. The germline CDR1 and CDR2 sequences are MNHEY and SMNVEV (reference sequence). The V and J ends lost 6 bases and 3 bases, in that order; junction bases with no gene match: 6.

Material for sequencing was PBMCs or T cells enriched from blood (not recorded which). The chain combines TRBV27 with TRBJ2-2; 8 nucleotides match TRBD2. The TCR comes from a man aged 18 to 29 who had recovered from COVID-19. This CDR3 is CASRTGTRDTGELFF. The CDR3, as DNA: TGTGCCAGCAGAACCGGGACTAGAGACACCGGGGAGCTGTTTTTT.